This is a list of T cell receptor beta chains from one sample in a study of blood T cell repertoires in COVID-19. Some clones are missing from TCRdb's copy, which holds only in-frame ones; the method was immunoSEQ multiplex PCR. Among 270,000 or so clones listed, roughly 86% were seen once. The sample comprised peripheral blood. The source of these receptors is a middle-aged man with active or convalescent COVID-19. CDR3s include the opening cysteine and the closing phenylalanine or tryptophan. The order of the fields is clone size, V gene, J gene, D gene, CDR3 DNA, CDR3 protein. The D gene is left open where the match is weak. Size is omitted from some rows. Given values are once, few, many or a class for expanded clones.

NA	TRBV4-1	TRBJ2-1	TRBD2	TGCGCCAGCAGCCAAGATACAAGCGGGACCCCCTACAATGAGCAGTTCTTC	CASSQDTSGTPYNEQFF
NA	TRBV24-1	TRBJ2-1	NA	TGTGCCACCAGTGATTTAGTACAGGGACGGGGCAATGAGCAGTTCTTC	CATSDLVQGRGNEQFF
NA	TRBV24-1	TRBJ1-2	NA	TGTGCCACCAGTGACGTGGGGGCCGATTATGGCTACACCTTC	CATSDVGADYGYTF
NA	TRBV5-1	TRBJ1-6	NA	TGCGCCAGCAGCTTGGCCGAGGCCGAGAATTCACCCCTCCACTTT	CASSLAEAENSPLHF
NA	TRBV30	TRBJ2-7	TRBD1	TGTGCCTGGAGTGGGACAGGCGCACACGAGCAGTACTTC	CAWSGTGAHEQYF
NA	TRBV5-1	TRBJ2-2	TRBD2	TGCGCCAGCAGCCCTCGGGGGGACGGGGAGCTGTTTTTT	CASSPRGDGELFF
few	TRBV18	TRBJ1-5	NA	TGTGCCAGCTCACCGACGGACAGTAAGGTTCAGCCCCAGCATTTT	CASSPTDSKVQPQHF
NA	TRBV5-5	TRBJ1-2	NA	TGTGCCAGCATCTTACCAGGGGAAGGCTATGGCTACACCTTC	CASILPGEGYGYTF
NA	TRBV7-9	TRBJ2-2	NA	TGTGCCAGCAACGAGGTCGACACCGGGGAGCTGTTTTTT	CASNEVDTGELFF
NA	TRBV4-2	TRBJ1-2	TRBD1	TGTGCCAGCAGCCAAGATACCGGGACAGGGGCCAATTATGGCTACACCTTC	CASSQDTGTGANYGYTF
NA	TRBV24-1	TRBJ2-5	TRBD2	TGTGCCACCAGTGATCCGACTAGCTCCGGGACCCAGTACTTC	CATSDPTSSGTQYF
NA	TRBV27	TRBJ2-7	TRBD1	TGTGCCAGCACTACCCTGACAGGGGACCTACACGAGCAGTACTTC	CASTTLTGDLHEQYF
NA	TRBV7-9	TRBJ2-7	TRBD1	TGTGCCAGCAGCTTACGGGACAGGGGGCATCACGAGCAGTACTTC	CASSLRDRGHHEQYF
once	TRBV19	TRBJ1-1	NA	TGTGCCAGTAGTCGCGGTGGTAGGAACACTGAAGCTTTCTTT	CASSRGGRNTEAFF
NA	TRBV7-2	TRBJ1-3	NA	TGTGCCAGCAGCCTCCGTCCCTCCAGGGAAACTGGAAACACCATATATTTT	CASSLRPSRETGNTIYF
NA	TRBV10-3	TRBJ1-6	TRBD1	TGTGCCATCAGGACCGGCGGGGACAGGGGGGAAATCTATAATTCACCCCTCCACTTT	CAIRTGGDRGEIYNSPLHF
NA	TRBV2	TRBJ2-2	NA	TGTGCCAGCACCCGCATCGGTAGCACCGGGGAGCTGTTTTTT	CASTRIGSTGELFF
NA	TRBV20-1	TRBJ2-1	NA	TGCAGTCTCTATGAGCAGTTCTTC	CSLYEQFF
few	TRBV4-1	TRBJ1-3	TRBD1	TGCGCCAGCAGCCAAGAGGGGGCAGGGGGCGCTGGAAACACCATATATTTT	CASSQEGAGGAGNTIYF
once	TRBV7-9	TRBJ1-6	TRBD1	TGTGCCAGCAGCCGGGGACAGGAGTATTCACCCCTCCACTTT	CASSRGQEYSPLHF
NA	TRBV3-1/TRBV3-2	TRBJ2-2	TRBD1	TGTGCCAGCAGCCAAGCCCCGGGACAGGGGGCCACCGGGGAGCTGTTTTTT	CASSQAPGQGATGELFF
medium-sized	TRBV10-2	TRBJ1-1	NA	TGCGCCAGCAGTGAGTCAGGGGTGAACACTGAAGCTTTCTTT	CASSESGVNTEAFF